Sequencing of this T cell receptor beta chain was carried out in a study of beta chain features in type 1 diabetes. Study details: Summed over all samples, the examined sorted cells came to 85 million to 130 million.

The study reverse transcribed the entire isolated RNA, so it sequenced expressed TCRB transcripts. Repertoires were generated with immunoSEQ multiplex PCR, while TCRdb's copy carries only in-frame clones and drops some. The sample lists about 650,000 clones, over 10% occurring once. Overall study results and limits: For Type 1 diabetes patients, all four CD4+ subsets carried TCRB CDR3s that were moderately but significantly shorter.

As for this clone: What it binds is unknown.

Germline CDR1 is SGHVS and CDR2 is FQNEAQ. This CDR3 has 17 residues. The V and J ends lost 0 bases and 2 bases respectively, with 17 bases between them. Per donor, one heparinised blood draw averaged roughly 110 mL. The rearrangement links TRBV7-8 to TRBJ2-7; TRBD1 might be the D (6 bases). Material: naive CD4+ T cells from blood. This sequence was found in a man aged 25 to 45 with type 1 diabetes. CDR3 sequence: CASSLAVGDMVTYEQYF. The DNA of the CDR3 is TGTGCCAGCAGCTTAGCGGTCGGGGACATGGTCACCTACGAGCAGTACTTC.